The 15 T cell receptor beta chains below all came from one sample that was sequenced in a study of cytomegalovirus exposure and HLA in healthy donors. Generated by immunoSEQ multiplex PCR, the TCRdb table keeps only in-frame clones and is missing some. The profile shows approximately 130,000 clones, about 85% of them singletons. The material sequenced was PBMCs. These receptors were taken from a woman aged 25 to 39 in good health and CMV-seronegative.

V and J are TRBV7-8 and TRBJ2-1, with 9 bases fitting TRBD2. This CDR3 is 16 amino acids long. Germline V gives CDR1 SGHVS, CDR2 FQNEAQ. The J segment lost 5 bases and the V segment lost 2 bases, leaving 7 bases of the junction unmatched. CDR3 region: CASSLRWASGDNEQFF. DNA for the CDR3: TGTGCCAGCAGCTTAAGATGGGCTAGCGGGGACAATGAGCAGTTCTTC.

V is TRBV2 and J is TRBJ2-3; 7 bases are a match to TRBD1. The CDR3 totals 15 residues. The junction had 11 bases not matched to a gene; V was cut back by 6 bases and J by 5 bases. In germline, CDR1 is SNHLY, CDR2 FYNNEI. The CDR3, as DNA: TGTGCCAGCAGCAATGGGACAGAAAGGAGAGATACGCAGTATTTT. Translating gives CASSNGTERRDTQYF.

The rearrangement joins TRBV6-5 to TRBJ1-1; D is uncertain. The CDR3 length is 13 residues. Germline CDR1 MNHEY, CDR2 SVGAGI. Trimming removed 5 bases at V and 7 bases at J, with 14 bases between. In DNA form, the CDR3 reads TGTGCCAGCAGTGATTCCCCTAGCCGTGAAGCTTTCTTT. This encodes CASSDSPSREAFF.

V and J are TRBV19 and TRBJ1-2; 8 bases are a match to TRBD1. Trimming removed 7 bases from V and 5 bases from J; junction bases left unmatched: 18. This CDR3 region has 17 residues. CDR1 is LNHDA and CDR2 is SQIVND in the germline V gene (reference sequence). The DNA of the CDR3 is TGTGCCAGTACCAGACAGGGGTGGAGGTTACTCGATTATGGCTACACCTTC. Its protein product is CASTRQGWRLLDYGYTF.

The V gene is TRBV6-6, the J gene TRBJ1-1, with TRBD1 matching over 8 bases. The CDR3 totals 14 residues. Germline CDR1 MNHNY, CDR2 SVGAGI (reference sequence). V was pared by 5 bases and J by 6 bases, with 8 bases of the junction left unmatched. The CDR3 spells CASSPQGGSSEAFF. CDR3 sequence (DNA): TGTGCCAGCAGTCCACAGGGGGGATCCTCTGAAGCTTTCTTT.

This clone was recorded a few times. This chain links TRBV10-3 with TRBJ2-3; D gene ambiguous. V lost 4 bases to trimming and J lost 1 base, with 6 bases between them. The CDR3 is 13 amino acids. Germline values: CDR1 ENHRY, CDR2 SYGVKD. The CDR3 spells CAISGSGTDTQYF. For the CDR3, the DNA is TGTGCCATCAGTGGGAGCGGCACAGATACGCAGTATTTT.

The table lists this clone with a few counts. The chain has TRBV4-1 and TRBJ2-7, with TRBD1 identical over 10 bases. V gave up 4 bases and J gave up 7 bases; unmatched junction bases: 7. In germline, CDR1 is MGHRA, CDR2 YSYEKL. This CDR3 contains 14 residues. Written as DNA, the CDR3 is TGCGCCAGCAGCCTTCGACAGGGGGCGCGTGAGCAGTACTTC. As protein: CASSLRQGAREQYF.

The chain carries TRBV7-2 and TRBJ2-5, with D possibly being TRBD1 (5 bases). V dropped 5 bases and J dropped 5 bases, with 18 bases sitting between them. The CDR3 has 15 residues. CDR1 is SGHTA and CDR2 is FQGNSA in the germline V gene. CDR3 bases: TGTGCCAGCAGCGGGATAGGGGCGGTAGGTGAGACCCAGTACTTC. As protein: CASSGIGAVGETQYF.

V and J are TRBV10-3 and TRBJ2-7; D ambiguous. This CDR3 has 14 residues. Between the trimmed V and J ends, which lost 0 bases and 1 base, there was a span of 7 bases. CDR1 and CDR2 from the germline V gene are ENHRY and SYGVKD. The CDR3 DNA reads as TGTGCCATCAGTGAGTCGGGCAATTCCTACGAGCAGTACTTC. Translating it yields CAISESGNSYEQYF.

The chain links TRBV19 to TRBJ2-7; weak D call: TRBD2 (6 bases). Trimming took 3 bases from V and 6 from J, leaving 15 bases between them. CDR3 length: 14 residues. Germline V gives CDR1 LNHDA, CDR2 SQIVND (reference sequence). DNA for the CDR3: TGTGCCAGTAGTATTGGAGGGTCCGGGATCGAGCAGTACTTC. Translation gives CASSIGGSGIEQYF.

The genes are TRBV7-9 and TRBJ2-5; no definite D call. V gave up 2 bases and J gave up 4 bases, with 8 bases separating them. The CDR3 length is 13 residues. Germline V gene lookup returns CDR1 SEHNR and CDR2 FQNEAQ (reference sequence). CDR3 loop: CASSLMLGETQYF. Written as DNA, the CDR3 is TGTGCCAGCAGCTTAATGCTAGGAGAGACCCAGTACTTC.

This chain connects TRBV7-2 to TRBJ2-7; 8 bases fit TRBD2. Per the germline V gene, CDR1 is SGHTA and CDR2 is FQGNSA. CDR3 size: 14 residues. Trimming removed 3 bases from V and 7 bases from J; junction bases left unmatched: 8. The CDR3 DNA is TGTGCCAGCAGCTTCCGGGGGGGCCCTGGGGAGCAGTACTTC. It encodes CASSFRGGPGEQYF. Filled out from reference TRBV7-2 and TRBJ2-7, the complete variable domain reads GAGVSQSPSNKVTEKGKDVELRCDPISGHTALYWYRQSLGQGLEFLIYFQGNSAPDKSGLPSDRFSAERTGGSVSTLTIQRTQQEDSAVYLCASSFRGGPGEQYFGPGTRLTVT.

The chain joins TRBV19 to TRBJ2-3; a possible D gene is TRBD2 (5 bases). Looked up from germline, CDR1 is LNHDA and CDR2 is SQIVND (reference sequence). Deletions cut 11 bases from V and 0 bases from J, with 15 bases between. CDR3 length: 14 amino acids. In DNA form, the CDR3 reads TGTGCCTCCAAATCCGGGGTTAGCACAGATACGCAGTATTTT. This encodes CASKSGVSTDTQYF.

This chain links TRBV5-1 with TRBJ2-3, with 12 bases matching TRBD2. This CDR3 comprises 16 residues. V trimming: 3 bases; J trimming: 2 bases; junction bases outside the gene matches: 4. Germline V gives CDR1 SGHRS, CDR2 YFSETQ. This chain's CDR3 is CASSYGLAGHTDTQYF. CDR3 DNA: TGCGCCAGCAGCTATGGACTAGCGGGGCACACAGATACGCAGTATTTT. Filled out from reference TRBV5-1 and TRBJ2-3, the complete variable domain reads KAGVTQTPRYLIKTRGQQVTLSCSPISGHRSVSWYQQTPGQGLQFLFEYFSETQRNKGNFPGRFSGRQFSNSRSEMNVSTLELGDSALYLCASSYGLAGHTDTQYFGPGTRLTVL.

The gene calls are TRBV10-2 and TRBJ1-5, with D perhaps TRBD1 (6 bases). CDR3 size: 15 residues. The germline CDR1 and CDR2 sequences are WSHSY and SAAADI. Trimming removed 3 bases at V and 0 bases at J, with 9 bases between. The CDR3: CASSDTGHSNQPQHF. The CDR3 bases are TGCGCCAGCAGTGACACAGGGCATAGCAATCAGCCCCAGCATTTT.